This T cell receptor (beta chain) was captured by sequencing in a study of blood T cell repertoires in COVID-19. About the study: The origin of the acute and convalescent COVID-19 samples was the United States, Italy and Spain. In each case, the material was cDNA or gDNA derived from T cells, B-cell-depleted T cells, or PBMCs.

The CDR3 spans 19 residues. The V segment lost 1 base and the J segment 2 bases; nucleotides outside the gene matches: 9. CDR1 is LGHDT and CDR2 is YNNKEL in the germline V gene (reference sequence). How the authors handled the data: Reference gene primers were amplified, and this amplification served to estimate nucleated cell counts. Profiled with immunoSEQ multiplex PCR; TCRdb holds only in-frame clones, not every one. V, J and clone size were drawn from that table, and D and trimming were deduced from the DNA. The table includes about 83,000 clones, around nine tenths detected once. This clone was found once.

The sample comprised peripheral blood. This clonotype originated in an elderly man with active or convalescent COVID-19. This chain connects TRBV3-1 (or the pseudogene TRBV3-2) to TRBJ1-3; 12 bases fit TRBD1. This CDR3 is CASSQAGTGGRFPGNTIYF. The CDR3 DNA reads TGTGCCAGCAGCCAAGCAGGGACAGGGGGCCGTTTCCCTGGAAACACCATATATTTT.